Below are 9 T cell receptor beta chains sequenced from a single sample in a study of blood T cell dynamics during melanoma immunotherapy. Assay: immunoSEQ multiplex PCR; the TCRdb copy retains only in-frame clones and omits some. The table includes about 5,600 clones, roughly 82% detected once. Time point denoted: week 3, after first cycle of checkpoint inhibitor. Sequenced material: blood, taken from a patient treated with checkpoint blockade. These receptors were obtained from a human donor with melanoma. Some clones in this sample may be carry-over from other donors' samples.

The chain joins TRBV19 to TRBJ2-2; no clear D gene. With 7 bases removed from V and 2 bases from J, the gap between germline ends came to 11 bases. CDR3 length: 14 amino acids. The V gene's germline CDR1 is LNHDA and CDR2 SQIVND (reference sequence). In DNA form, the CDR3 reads TGTGCCAGTAACTTAGGGATCAACACCGGGGAGCTGTTTTTT. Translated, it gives CASNLGINTGELFF.

The CDR3, as DNA: TGCGCCAGCAGCCTCGGACAGGGGACCACTGAAGCTTTCTTT. Protein product: CASSLGQGTTEAFF. The J gene is TRBJ1-1, the V gene TRBV5-1; TRBD1 matches 9 bases. The CDR3 runs to 14 residues. Looked up from germline, CDR1 is SGHRS and CDR2 is YFSETQ. Trimming cost V 4 bases and J 4 bases; bases outside gene matches: 5.

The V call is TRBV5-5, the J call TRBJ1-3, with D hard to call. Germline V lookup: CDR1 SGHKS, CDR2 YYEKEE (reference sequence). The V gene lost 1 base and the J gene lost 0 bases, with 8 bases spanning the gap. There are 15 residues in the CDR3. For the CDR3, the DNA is TGTGCCAGCAGCTTGTCCGGTATCTCTGGAAACACCATATATTTT. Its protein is CASSLSGISGNTIYF.

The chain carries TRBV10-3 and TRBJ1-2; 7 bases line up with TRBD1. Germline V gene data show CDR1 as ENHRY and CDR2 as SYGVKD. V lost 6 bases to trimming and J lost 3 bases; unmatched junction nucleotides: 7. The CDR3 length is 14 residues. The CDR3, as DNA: TGTGCCATCAGAGAGACAGGGTCTGACTATGGCTACACCTTC. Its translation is CAIRETGSDYGYTF.

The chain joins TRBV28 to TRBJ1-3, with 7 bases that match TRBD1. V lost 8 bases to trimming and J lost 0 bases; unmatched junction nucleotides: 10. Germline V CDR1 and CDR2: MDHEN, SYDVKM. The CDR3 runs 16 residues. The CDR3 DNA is TGTGCCAGCCCGCCCCCAGGGGGTTACTCTGGAAACACCATATATTTT. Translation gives CASPPPGGYSGNTIYF.

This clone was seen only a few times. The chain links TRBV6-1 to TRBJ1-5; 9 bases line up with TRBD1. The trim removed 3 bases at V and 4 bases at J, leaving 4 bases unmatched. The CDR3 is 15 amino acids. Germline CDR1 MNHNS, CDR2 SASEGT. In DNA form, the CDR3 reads TGTGCCAGCAGTGATGGGACAGGGTTAAATCAGCCCCAGCATTTT. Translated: CASSDGTGLNQPQHF.

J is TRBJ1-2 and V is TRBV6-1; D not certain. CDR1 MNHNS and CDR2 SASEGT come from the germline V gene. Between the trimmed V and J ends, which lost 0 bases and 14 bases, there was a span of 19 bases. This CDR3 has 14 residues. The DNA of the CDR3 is TGTGCCAGCAGTGAAGCTGGCGGTCTATTGGTATGGACCTTC. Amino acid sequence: CASSEAGGLLVWTF.

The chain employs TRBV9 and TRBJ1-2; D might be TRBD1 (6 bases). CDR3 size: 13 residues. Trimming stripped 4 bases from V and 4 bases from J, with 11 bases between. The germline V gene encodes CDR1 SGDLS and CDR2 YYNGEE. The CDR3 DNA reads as TGTGCCAGCAGCAGGACAGAAACCTATGGCTACACCTTC. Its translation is CASSRTETYGYTF.

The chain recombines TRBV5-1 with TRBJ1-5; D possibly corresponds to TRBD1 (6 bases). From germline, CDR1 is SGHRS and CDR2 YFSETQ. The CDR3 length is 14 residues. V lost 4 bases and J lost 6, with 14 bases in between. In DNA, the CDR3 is TGCGCCAGCAGCCCCGTGGGGGGCGCTCAGCCCCAGCATTTT. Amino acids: CASSPVGGAQPQHF.